The 5 T cell receptor beta chains listed next were all sequenced from one sample in a study of T cells expressing NK-cell markers. TCRdb re-called the 5' RACE reads, yielding one record per CDR3 amino acid sequence without DNA. The sample totals about 260,000 distinct CDR3 sequences; its top ten clones hold about 4.2%. The sample consisted of blood T cells: a sorted CD56 or NKG2C T cell subset, CD4+ or CD8+ T cells, or bulk PBMC T cells (not recorded which). These TCRs come from a woman between 18 and 75 years old in good health.

This chain joins TRBV3-1 and TRBJ2-1. Germline CDR1 LGHDT, CDR2 YNNKEL (reference sequence). This CDR3 is built from 14 residues. This CDR3 is CASSQTGSNNEQFF.

The rearrangement uses TRBV24-1 and TRBJ2-3; TCRdb proposes TRBD1, but this gene call is untestable without DNA. Germline values: CDR1 KGHDR, CDR2 SFDVKD. CDR3 length equals 15 residues. CDR3 protein: CATSDTTPGGDTQYF.

The rearrangement links TRBV6-5 to TRBJ1-6. This CDR3 comprises 18 residues. The V gene's germline CDR1 is MNHEY and CDR2 SVGAGI. This chain's CDR3 is CASSYSSPLWTYNSPLHF.

The V call is TRBV7-8, the J call TRBJ2-1; as DNA is missing, the TRBD1 call by TCRdb cannot be tested. Germline values: CDR1 SGHVS, CDR2 FQNEAQ. The length of the CDR3 is 12 residues. The CDR3 spells CAIRGAGGEQFF.

The V gene is TRBV10-3, the J gene TRBJ1-1; TCRdb names TRBD1, which stays unverified in the absence of DNA. Germline values: CDR1 ENHRY, CDR2 SYGVKD. The CDR3 totals 14 residues. The CDR3 is CAISMGQVNTEAFF.